The 14 T cell receptor beta chains listed next were all sequenced from one sample in a study of cytomegalovirus exposure and HLA in healthy donors. It was with 60 Vbeta and 13 Jbeta primers that the PCR ran. This table comes from immunoSEQ multiplex PCR, and its TCRdb copy is limited to in-frame clones, with some not included. The table lists 150,000 to 200,000 clones, 77% of them singletons. The specimen was PBMCs. The receptors derive from a female donor in good health and CMV-seronegative.

The chain carries TRBV5-4 and TRBJ1-2; possible D gene TRBD1, 6 bases. The V and J ends lost 1 base and 8 bases respectively, with 24 bases between them. From germline, CDR1 is SGHNT and CDR2 YYREEE (reference sequence). This CDR3 has 17 residues. This chain's CDR3 is CASSLQPVAGGLKGYTF. The CDR3 region has the DNA TGTGCCAGCAGCTTGCAACCCGTCGCCGGGGGGCTTAAGGGCTACACCTTC.

As for this clone: An end of the junction differs from the germline gene, which may be a read error. The chain employs TRBV27 and TRBJ1-1; D uncertain. CDR1 and CDR2 from the germline V gene are MNHEY and SMNVEV (reference sequence). This CDR3 contains 17 residues. CDR3 sequence (DNA): TGTGCCAGCATCACGAGACCGGGGTCGGGGTTGAAAACTGAAGCTTTCTTT. The encoded protein is CASITRPGSGLKTEAFF.

The V gene is TRBV18, the J gene TRBJ1-3; the D gene is possibly TRBD1 (6 bases). The germline V gene encodes CDR1 KGHSH and CDR2 LQKENI. This CDR3 comprises 15 residues. The V and J ends lost 2 bases and 0 bases respectively, with 8 bases between them. DNA of the CDR3: TGTGCCAGCTCACCAAAGACAGGCTCTGGAAACACCATATATTTT. Translation: CASSPKTGSGNTIYF.

This clone was observed a few times. The gene calls are TRBV28 and TRBJ2-3; tentative D call: TRBD1 (6 bases). The CDR3 spans 15 residues. V was cut by 2 bases and J by 3 bases, with 12 bases left in between. Germline loops: CDR1 MDHEN, CDR2 SYDVKM. The CDR3 DNA follows: TGTGCCAGCAGTTTAGTTAACCAGGGGACAGATACGCAGTATTTT. Protein sequence: CASSLVNQGTDTQYF.

This sequence joins TRBV18 and TRBJ1-3, with a weak D call TRBD1 (6 bases). Trimming shortened V by 6 bases and J by 0 bases, and 12 bases separated the two germline ends. The germline V gene has CDR1 KGHSH and CDR2 LQKENI. This CDR3 spans 15 amino acids. DNA for the CDR3: TGTGCCAGCTCCCGACTGGACAGCTCTGGAAACACCATATATTTT. Translation gives CASSRLDSSGNTIYF.

J is TRBJ2-1 and V is TRBV18, with D perhaps matching TRBD2 (6 bases). The V gene's germline CDR1 is KGHSH and CDR2 LQKENI. V lost 5 bases and J 5 bases, leaving 16 bases between the germline ends. The CDR3 has 15 residues. CDR3 coding DNA: TGTGCCAGCTCATCTCCCATGGGGGAGGACAATGAGCAGTTCTTC. It translates to CASSSPMGEDNEQFF.

The CDR3 protein is CATSSGGTSGIEQYF. The CDR3 DNA is TGTGCCACCAGCAGTGGCGGGACTAGCGGGATCGAGCAGTACTTC. The chain uses TRBV15 and TRBJ2-5; 13 bases are a match to TRBD2. The J call is in doubt because the DNA end fits TRBJ2-7 better. CDR1 is LNHNV, CDR2 YYDKDF, per germline (reference sequence). This CDR3 spans 15 amino acids.

The chain recombines TRBV6-1 with TRBJ2-5; 7 bases line up with TRBD2. With 0 bases clipped from V and 5 bases from J, the junction kept 6 bases outside the gene matches. Germline V gene data show CDR1 as MNHNS and CDR2 as SASEGT. This CDR3 comprises 15 residues. The CDR3 is CASSEAPAGWETQYF. CDR3 DNA: TGTGCCAGCAGTGAAGCTCCAGCGGGGTGGGAGACCCAGTACTTC.

V gene TRBV7-8 combines with J gene TRBJ2-2; the match to TRBD2 covers 8 bases. V shed 4 bases, J shed 5 bases, and the junction held 6 bases outside the gene matches. This CDR3 region has 15 residues. From germline, CDR1 is SGHVS and CDR2 FQNEAQ. The CDR3 DNA reads as TGTGCCAGCAGCTGGGGACTAGATTTAACCGGGGAGCTGTTTTTT. Protein sequence: CASSWGLDLTGELFF.

The rearrangement links TRBV7-3 to TRBJ2-2; possible D gene TRBD2, 5 bases. The CDR3 is 17 residues long. The V gene's germline CDR1 is SGHTA and CDR2 FQGTGA. The V gene lost 4 bases and the J gene lost 2 bases, with 17 bases spanning the gap. The CDR3 protein is CASSSKVGLSNTGELFF. As DNA, the CDR3 is TGTGCCAGCAGCTCTAAGGTCGGACTTTCAAACACCGGGGAGCTGTTTTTT. Full variable domain (outside the CDR3, taken from reference TRBV7-3 and TRBJ2-2): GAGVSQTPSNKVTEKGKYVELRCDPISGHTALYWYRQSLGQGPEFLIYFQGTGAADDSGLPNDRFFAVRPEGSVSTLKIQRTERGDSAVYLCASSSKVGLSNTGELFFGEGSRLTVL.

This sequence joins TRBV5-6 and TRBJ2-5; D not resolved. The end of the DNA aligns better with TRBJ2-7, so the J call may be wrong. The CDR3 covers 13 residues. The germline CDR1 and CDR2 sequences are SGHDT and YYEEEE. CDR3 nucleotides: TGTGCCAGCAGCTTGGACAGATCCTACGAGCAGTACTTC. This encodes CASSLDRSYEQYF.

The CDR3 is CASSSGTTPDTQYF. The CDR3 bases are TGTGCCAGCAGTTCCGGGACTACCCCTGATACGCAGTATTTT. The rearrangement links TRBV6-6 to TRBJ2-3, with 7 bases matching TRBD2. V lost 4 bases and J lost 6; bases outside the gene matches: 7. CDR3 size: 14 residues. Germline V lookup: CDR1 MNHNY, CDR2 SVGAGI (reference sequence).

The rearrangement links TRBV6-5 to TRBJ2-7; 10 positions match TRBD1. The J segment lost 5 bases and the V segment lost 2 bases, leaving 9 bases of the junction unmatched. The CDR3 covers 16 residues. Germline V gene lookup returns CDR1 MNHEY and CDR2 SVGAGI. Here the CDR3 DNA reads TGTGCCAGCAGTTACAAATGGGGACAGGGGATCCACGAGCAGTACTTC. Translation: CASSYKWGQGIHEQYF.

This chain links TRBV2 with TRBJ2-4, with a possible D match to TRBD1 (5 bases). Looked up from germline, CDR1 is SNHLY and CDR2 is FYNNEI. The CDR3 extends over 14 amino acids. V shed 3 bases and J shed 3 bases, with 9 bases lying between them. CDR3 protein: CASSDDRSKNIQYF. CDR3 coding DNA: TGTGCCAGCAGTGACGACAGAAGCAAAAACATTCAGTACTTC.